The 21 T cell receptor beta chains presented below share a single source sample, sequenced in a study of cytomegalovirus exposure and HLA in healthy donors. Measured with immunoSEQ multiplex PCR; TCRdb has only the in-frame clones, and not every one. This table holds roughly 58,000 clones, around 90% found once. The sample comprised PBMCs. All receptors derive from a man aged 18 to 35 in good health and CMV-seronegative.

The chain combines TRBV5-1 with TRBJ1-2; 7 nucleotides agree with TRBD1. The CDR3 is made up of 13 amino acids. CDR1 and CDR2 from the germline V gene are SGHRS and YFSETQ. After removal of 4 bases from V and 4 bases from J, the junction contained 4 bases not matched to a gene. The CDR3 spells CASSGGQIYGYTF. CDR3 DNA sequence: TGCGCCAGCAGCGGGGGACAGATCTATGGCTACACCTTC.

The rearrangement uses TRBV6-6 and TRBJ2-3; 11 nucleotides align to TRBD2. This CDR3 contains 16 residues. After removal of 4 bases from V and 6 bases from J, the junction contained 9 bases not matched to a gene. Germline values: CDR1 MNHNY, CDR2 SVGAGI (reference sequence). The CDR3 here is CASSFQLAGVGDTQYF. The DNA of the CDR3 is TGTGCCAGCAGTTTTCAACTAGCGGGAGTTGGTGATACGCAGTATTTT.

V and J are TRBV4-2 and TRBJ2-1, with TRBD2 matching 13 bases. V shed 5 bases, J shed 8 bases, and the junction held 9 bases outside the gene matches. Germline V gene sequence: CDR1 LGHNA, CDR2 YNFKEQ. CDR3 length: 16 residues. The DNA of the CDR3 is TGTGCCAGCAGCAATCCAACTAGCGGGAGGGTTGATGAGCAGTTCTTC. It encodes CASSNPTSGRVDEQFF.

V and J are TRBV29-1 and TRBJ2-1; 9 nucleotides agree with TRBD2. J lost 5 bases, V lost 1 base, and 6 bases had no gene match. This CDR3 has 15 amino acids. Looked up from germline, CDR1 is SQVTM and CDR2 is ANQGSEA. The CDR3 region has the DNA TGCAGCGTTGAAGTGGCGGGAGGGCCGGACAATGAGCAGTTCTTC. It yields the protein CSVEVAGGPDNEQFF.

The genes are TRBV15 and TRBJ2-1; no clear D. Trimming took 0 bases from V and 8 from J, leaving 20 bases between them. The CDR3 extends over 17 amino acids. The germline V gene has CDR1 LNHNV and CDR2 YYDKDF (reference sequence). CDR3 amino acids: CATSRDNFRLPGDEQFF. In nucleotides, the CDR3 is TGTGCCACCAGCAGAGATAACTTCCGACTCCCCGGAGATGAGCAGTTCTTC.

The V gene is TRBV5-1, the J gene TRBJ2-7; D gene uncertain. Germline assignment: CDR1 SGHRS and CDR2 YFSETQ. Trimming shortened V by 0 bases and J by 6 bases, and 10 bases separated the two germline ends. The CDR3 runs to 13 residues. Here the CDR3 DNA reads TGCGCCAGCAGCTTGGCCGGAGCGATCGAGCAGTACTTC. Amino acids: CASSLAGAIEQYF.

The chain recombines TRBV28 with TRBJ2-6; 7 bases are shared with TRBD1. V gave up 3 bases and J gave up 4 bases; unmatched junction bases: 6. Germline CDR1 reads MDHEN; CDR2 reads SYDVKM. CDR3 length equals 16 residues. CDR3 nucleotide sequence: TGTGCCAGCAGTTTTAACAGGGGAAACGGGGCCAACGTCCTGACTTTC. Its translation is CASSFNRGNGANVLTF.

The chain combines TRBV7-2 with TRBJ2-5, with 7 nucleotides matching TRBD2. The V gene end was trimmed by 3 bases and the J gene end by 1 base; junction bases not matched to a gene: 2. Germline V gene data show CDR1 as SGHTA and CDR2 as FQGNSA. CDR3 length equals 14 residues. The CDR3 spells CASSFRGGQETQYF. The CDR3 DNA is TGTGCCAGCAGCTTTCGCGGGGGCCAAGAGACCCAGTACTTC.

The chain couples TRBV19 to TRBJ2-1, with D maybe TRBD1 (5 bases). Looked up from germline, CDR1 is LNHDA and CDR2 is SQIVND (reference sequence). The length of the CDR3 is 12 residues. Deletions cut 3 bases from V and 11 bases from J, with 11 bases between. The CDR3 here is CASSISQGKQFF. The CDR3 DNA reads as TGTGCCAGTAGTATCTCCCAGGGAAAGCAGTTCTTC.

This chain links TRBV5-5 with TRBJ1-2; 9 positions match TRBD1. After removal of 4 bases from V and 4 bases from J, the junction contained 5 bases not matched to a gene. The CDR3 is made up of 14 amino acids. Germline V lookup: CDR1 SGHKS, CDR2 YYEKEE (reference sequence). The CDR3 sequence is CASSAGTGSYGYTF. The DNA for the CDR3 is TGTGCCAGCAGCGCCGGGACAGGGAGCTATGGCTACACCTTC.

The count of this clone is one. The chain has TRBV13 and TRBJ2-5; 8 nucleotides align to TRBD1. Germline V gene data show CDR1 as PRHDT and CDR2 as FYEKMQ (reference sequence). V lost 1 base and J lost 1; bases outside the gene matches: 8. This CDR3 has 17 residues. The CDR3 DNA reads TGTGCCAGCAGCTTAGCCGGGACAGGACTGACCCAAGAGACCCAGTACTTC. Amino acid sequence: CASSLAGTGLTQETQYF.

Only one count was recorded for this clone. CDR3 sequence reads: CASSYSGVRLNTEAFF. CDR3 in DNA: TGTGCCAGCAGTTACTCTGGCGTCAGGCTGAACACTGAAGCTTTCTTT. The rearrangement links TRBV6-5 to TRBJ1-1; D uncertain. Germline assignment: CDR1 MNHEY and CDR2 SVGAGI. The ends were cut back, 0 bases at V and 0 bases at J, with 11 bases in the middle. The CDR3 is 16 amino acids.

V and J are TRBV19 and TRBJ2-3, with TRBD1 matching over 7 bases. After removal of 5 bases from V and 4 bases from J, the junction contained 12 bases not matched to a gene. The CDR3 is made up of 16 amino acids. The germline V gene has CDR1 LNHDA and CDR2 SQIVND (reference sequence). The CDR3 bases are TGTGCCAGTAGTCAACCACAGGGGTCGGGTGCAGATACGCAGTATTTT. This codes for CASSQPQGSGADTQYF.

This rearrangement joins TRBV11-2 to TRBJ1-5, with a weak D call TRBD1 (6 bases). Trimming stripped 5 bases from V and 7 bases from J, with 12 bases between. The germline V gene encodes CDR1 SGHAT and CDR2 FQNNGV. The CDR3 runs 13 residues. CDR3 bases: TGTGCCAGCAGCCCAGGGGTCGGGCAGCCCCAGCATTTT. This codes for CASSPGVGQPQHF.

This sequence joins TRBV14 and TRBJ2-1; D uncertain. Germline V gene data show CDR1 as SGHDN and CDR2 as FVKESK. V lost 0 bases and J 0 bases, leaving 9 bases between the germline ends. The CDR3 spans 16 residues. The CDR3 bases are TGTGCCAGCAGCCAAGAGGCGGCAAGCTCCTACAATGAGCAGTTCTTC. This translates into CASSQEAASSYNEQFF.

The chain couples TRBV5-5 to TRBJ2-7, with 9 bases fitting TRBD2. CDR1 and CDR2 from the germline V gene are SGHKS and YYEKEE (reference sequence). The CDR3 is made up of 14 amino acids. Trimming removed 4 bases from V and 5 bases from J; junction bases left unmatched: 7. The CDR3 loop is CASSPQAGGHEQYF. The CDR3 DNA follows: TGTGCCAGCAGCCCGCAAGCGGGAGGTCACGAGCAGTACTTC.

This chain uses TRBV7-2 with TRBJ2-7; 10 nucleotides agree with TRBD2. V lost 7 bases and J lost 1; bases outside the gene matches: 4. The germline V gene has CDR1 SGHTA and CDR2 FQGNSA. The CDR3 is made up of 14 amino acids. The chain's CDR3 is CASTRLAGSYEQYF. The CDR3, as DNA: TGTGCCAGCACCCGACTAGCGGGTTCCTACGAGCAGTACTTC.

This clone was seen just once. The chain uses TRBV28 and TRBJ2-7, with 8 bases matching TRBD1. This CDR3 has 14 amino acids. Per germline, CDR1 MDHEN and CDR2 SYDVKM. Germline trimming cut 3 bases from V and 7 bases from J; bases unmatched to any gene: 8. CDR3 sequence (DNA): TGTGCCAGCAGTTTTGACCAGGGGGCGCGAGAGCAGTACTTC. Protein product: CASSFDQGAREQYF.

The chain employs TRBV6-1 and TRBJ1-1, with D possibly being TRBD1 (6 bases). This CDR3 region has 13 residues. V lost 3 bases and J 7 bases, leaving 12 bases between the germline ends. Germline values: CDR1 MNHNS, CDR2 SASEGT. The CDR3 bases are TGTGCCAGCAGTGAGATACAGGGTAATGAAGCTTTCTTT. Its protein is CASSEIQGNEAFF.

This chain connects TRBV14 to TRBJ2-7; D is undetermined. The CDR3 has 11 residues. V lost 3 bases, J lost 3 bases, and 3 bases lay in between. Germline CDR1 reads SGHDN; CDR2 reads FVKESK. The CDR3 is CASSHFYEQYF. CDR3 in DNA: TGTGCCAGCAGCCACTTCTACGAGCAGTACTTC.

The chain uses TRBV6-1 and TRBJ2-7; D remains ambiguous. The V and J ends lost 5 bases and 1 base respectively, with 3 bases between them. The CDR3 runs 11 residues. The V gene's germline CDR1 is MNHNS and CDR2 SASEGT. The CDR3 sequence: CASSQSYEQYF. Written as DNA, the CDR3 is TGTGCCAGCAGTCAATCCTACGAGCAGTACTTC.